Each of the 7 T cell receptor beta chains below was sequenced from the same sample in a study of shared T cell receptors in the human thymus (dated by TCRdb to the early 2020s). Receptor libraries were prepared by the immunoSEQ multiplex PCR assay. Not all clones reach the TCRdb copy of this immuneACCESS table, which keeps in-frame sequences only. Checked studies attribute under half of the gap to unresolved V genes and leave the rest unexplained. Recorded for this sample are almost 550,000 clones; around 78% of them occurred a single time. Jointly, the top ten make up about 0.012% of the sample. This sample was also put to use in a study of human thymus T cells.

Sample: thymocytes. The origin of the receptors is a boy under three years old with a congenital heart defect. Donor details come from another sample of the same person, matched by shared clones.

This chain connects TRBV6-1 to TRBJ1-4, with TRBD1 as a possible D gene (6 bases). With 6 bases removed from V and 8 bases from J, the gap between germline ends came to 22 bases. Germline assignment: CDR1 MNHNS and CDR2 SASEGT. The CDR3 has 16 amino acids. CDR3 protein: CASSELGAWEEEKLFF. The CDR3 region has the DNA TGTGCCAGCAGCGAACTGGGGGCGTGGGAAGAAGAAAAACTGTTTTTT.

The CDR3 region is CASSLVRTDTQYF. The CDR3, as DNA: TGTGCCAGCAGTTTAGTCAGGACAGATACGCAGTATTTT. The chain employs TRBV27 and TRBJ2-3; D call uncertain. Trimming removed 2 bases from V and 3 bases from J, with 6 bases in between. Looked up from germline, CDR1 is MNHEY and CDR2 is SMNVEV (reference sequence). This CDR3 contains 13 residues.

CDR3 loop: CASSESVDTGPFSGNTIYF. DNA of the CDR3: TGCGCCAGCAGTGAGTCTGTCGACACCGGCCCCTTCTCTGGAAACACCATATATTTT. This chain uses TRBV10-1 with TRBJ1-3; D is unclear. Germline loops: CDR1 WNHNN, CDR2 SYGVQD (reference sequence). The CDR3 covers 19 residues. V was pared by 0 bases and J by 0 bases, with 18 bases between.

The chain is built from TRBV9 and TRBJ2-1, with TRBD2 as a possible D gene (6 bases). Trimming took off 3 bases at V and 5 bases at J, with 12 bases between the two ends. In germline, CDR1 is SGDLS, CDR2 YYNGEE. The CDR3 sequence is 14 residues long. CDR3 in amino acids: CASSAPGLHNEQFF. The CDR3 region has the DNA TGTGCCAGCAGCGCCCCGGGACTCCACAATGAGCAGTTCTTC.

The table lists this clone with a few counts. V usage is TRBV6-1 and J usage is TRBJ2-2, with 10 bases lining up with TRBD2. The trim removed 2 bases at V and 7 bases at J, leaving 28 bases unmatched. Per the germline V gene, CDR1 is MNHNS and CDR2 is SASEGT. This CDR3 has 23 amino acids. The CDR3 loop reads CASSERSRPNSGASGRSHGELFF. The CDR3, as DNA: TGTGCCAGCAGTGAACGGTCAAGGCCCAACTCCGGAGCTAGCGGGAGAAGTCACGGGGAGCTGTTTTTT.

This clone was observed once. The V and J genes are TRBV27 and TRBJ2-7, with 14 bases aligning to TRBD2. V lost 6 bases and J lost 2; bases outside the gene matches: 12. Looked up from germline, CDR1 is MNHEY and CDR2 is SMNVEV (reference sequence). This CDR3 has 18 amino acids. The CDR3 nucleotides read TGTGCCAGCAGCCGGGGGGGACTAGCGGGAGTGGGGCCCTACGAGCAGTACTTC. Residues: CASSRGGLAGVGPYEQYF.

The genes are TRBV5-4 and TRBJ2-1, with no clear D. Trimming removed 4 bases from V and 3 bases from J, with 14 bases in between. Germline CDR1 reads SGHNT; CDR2 reads YYREEE (reference sequence). The CDR3 sequence is 15 residues long. The CDR3 nucleotides are TGTGCCAGCAGCCCTCGGCGGAGACTCTACAATGAGCAGTTCTTC. This sequence encodes CASSPRRRLYNEQFF.